This T cell receptor (beta chain) is from a study of regulatory T cells in long-lasting Graves disease. Study-level findings and limits: Exclusively peripheral blood, rather than thyroid tissue, was studied.

Arm-PCR of CDR3 regions and iRepertoire HTBI primers were used to build TCR beta libraries. One entry per CDR3 protein results from TCRdb running MiXCR on the multiplex PCR reads. The table records 440,000 or so distinct CDR3 sequences, about 16% of them present only once. Time point reported: newly diagnosed GD, antithyroid drugs for less than 3 months. Extracted PBMC RNA gave rise to the TCR library. The sample holds many counts of this clonotype. The antigen remains undetermined. The CDR3 consists of 13 residues. Germline V lookup: CDR1 SGHTA, CDR2 FQGTGA. The V end was cut by 5 bases, the J end by 9 bases, with 14 bases between. This sample also appeared in a second study, on T cells in Graves' hyperthyroidism and ophthalmopathy. Turning to that study: The majority of expanded thyroid clonotypes above 0.001 also appeared in blood. A median around 6.4 months before onset, the model predicted ophthalmopathy.

V gene TRBV7-3 combines with J gene TRBJ2-1, with D maybe TRBD2 (6 bases). Sequenced material: peripheral blood mononuclear cells (PBMCs), taken at new diagnosis, from a patient treated with antithyroid drugs. This clonotype was sampled from a woman aged 25 to 39 with Graves disease. CDR3 DNA sequence: TGTGCCAGCAGCCCTGGCGGGGCCGGTGAGCAGTTCTTC. It is translated as CASSPGGAGEQFF. Combining the CDR3 with reference TRBV7-3 and TRBJ2-1 gives the whole variable domain GAGVSQTPSNKVTEKGKYVELRCDPISGHTALYWYRQSLGQGPEFLIYFQGTGAADDSGLPNDRFFAVRPEGSVSTLKIQRTERGDSAVYLCASSPGGAGEQFFGPGTRLTVL.